Listed below are T cell receptor beta chains from one sample, sequenced in a study of human thymus T cells. Clones were sequenced by immunoSEQ multiplex PCR, and TCRdb holds only the in-frame ones, with some missing. Altogether 45,000 to 50,000 clones are present, 85% to 95% being singletons, with the ten largest covering 0.15% to 0.2%. Sequenced material: blood. The receptors originated from a girl under two years old with a congenital heart defect but otherwise immunologically healthy. The conserved cysteine and the conserved F or W are not part of the CDR3 here. The order of the fields is CDR3 protein, CDR3 length, D gene, V gene. D genes are given only for firm matches.

ASTPIPNYGYT | 11 | NA | TRBV5-8
ASLHLPGKTYGYT | 13 | NA | TRBV5-4
ASSPTGVSTEAF | 12 | TRBD1 | TRBV4-1
ASSPFQAPVAEAF | 13 | NA | TRBV5-4
SVGDRDQTYEQY | 12 | TRBD1 | TRBV29-1
ASSPGTSGNTDTQY | 14 | TRBD2 | TRBV11-2
ASSQDEGANEKLF | 13 | NA | TRBV4-3
ASSTPGQIPYEQY | 13 | NA | TRBV6-1
ASGDPGKNIQY | 11 | NA | TRBV9
ASTRGTGELF | 10 | NA | TRBV19
ASSQSDLLDLRKYIQY | 16 | NA | TRBV23-1
SAARYGYT | 8 | NA | TRBV20-1
ASSRSGSSYNEQF | 13 | NA | TRBV27
ASSEGWSGSQPQH | 13 | NA | TRBV2
ASSPGGTNFDQPQH | 14 | NA | TRBV18
ASSLGLGADTQY | 12 | NA | TRBV7-2
ASSSNAATNEKLF | 13 | NA | TRBV2
ASSDSSSNQPQH | 12 | NA | TRBV6-6
ASSLTYETGGMNTEAF | 16 | TRBD1 | TRBV5-5
ASSLARLAGGETQY | 14 | TRBD2 | TRBV5-1
ASSPQGFGDSPLH | 13 | NA | TRBV19
ASSMWGGGTGELF | 13 | NA | TRBV19
ASFGSGRAGDNEQF | 14 | TRBD2 | TRBV5-4
ASSQGGGNTGELF | 13 | TRBD2 | TRBV11-3
TSEVTGASNQPQH | 13 | NA | TRBV1
AWIPSAGLNTEAF | 13 | NA | TRBV30
ASSLKVLAGGPLGNEQF | 17 | TRBD2 | TRBV5-4
ASSLAGDGYGYT | 12 | NA | TRBV5-1
ASSLGTHPFPYYGYT | 15 | NA | TRBV7-6